Listed here is a single T cell receptor beta chain. Trimming took 1 base from V and 5 from J; bases not matched to a gene: 1. The CDR3 runs 14 residues. Germline assignment: CDR1 SNHLY and CDR2 FYNNEI. The data originate from a study of blood T cell repertoires in COVID-19. Study context: Spain, Italy and the United States supplied samples that represented acute and convalescent COVID-19. PBMCs, B-cell-depleted T cells, or T cells provided the cDNA or gDNA that made up the material.

TCRdb keeps only in-frame clones here, not all; method: immunoSEQ multiplex PCR. The table includes 120,000 to 150,000 clones, 85% to 90% detected once. This sequence originates from a human donor in a cohort sampled during active COVID-19. The V and J genes are TRBV2 and TRBJ1-4, with 7 positions matching TRBD1. The sample comprised peripheral blood. In DNA form, the CDR3 reads TGTGCCAGCAGTGAAGGCAGGGGGAATGAAAAACTGTTTTTT. Its protein is CASSEGRGNEKLFF.